This TCR beta chain stems from a study of shared clonotypes between healthy human individuals. CD45RO-negative cells were positively selected for CCR7, leaving out terminally differentiated effector memory CD45RA+ cells. Data came from immunoSEQ multiplex PCR; TCRdb stores just in-frame clones and leaves some out. This sample has roughly 2.1 million clones, with around 93% found just once. This clone was seen only once. Its target is not known. Regarding the study as a whole: The authors expected sequencing depth to affect clonotype sharing among donors.

This TCR came from a man aged 18 to 30 in good health. Some clones in this sample may be carry-over from other donors' samples. Sequencing input: naive CD8+ T cells from PBMCs.

DNA for the CDR3: TGTGCCAGCAGCTTTTTGGGGGGCCCCCCCGGGGAGCAGTACTTC. It codes for CASSFLGGPPGEQYF. The chain carries TRBV7-2 and TRBJ2-7; D possibly uses TRBD1 or TRBD2 (6 bases each). Germline assignment: CDR1 SGHTA and CDR2 FQGNSA. The CDR3 is 15 amino acids. Trimming took off 3 bases at V and 7 bases at J, with 19 bases between the two ends.